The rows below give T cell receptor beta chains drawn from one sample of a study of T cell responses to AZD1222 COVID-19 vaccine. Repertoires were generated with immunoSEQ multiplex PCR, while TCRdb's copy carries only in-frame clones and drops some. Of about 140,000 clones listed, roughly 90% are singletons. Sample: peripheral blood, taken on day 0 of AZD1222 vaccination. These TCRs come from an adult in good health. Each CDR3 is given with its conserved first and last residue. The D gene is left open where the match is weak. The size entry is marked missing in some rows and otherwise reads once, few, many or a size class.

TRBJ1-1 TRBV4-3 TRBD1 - CASSQANTGTVNTEAFF TGCGCCAGCAGCCAAGCAAATACCGGGACAGTGAACACTGAAGCTTTCTTT
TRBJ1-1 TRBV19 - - CASSWDPMNTEAFF TGTGCCAGTAGTTGGGACCCCATGAACACTGAAGCTTTCTTT
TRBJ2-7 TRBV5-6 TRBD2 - CASRGTGTSNTYEQYF TGTGCCAGCAGAGGAACCGGGACTAGCAATACCTACGAGCAGTACTTC
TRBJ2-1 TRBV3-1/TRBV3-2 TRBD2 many CASVLGCRRFAGAHNEQFF TGTGCCAGCGTCCTCGGGTGTAGGCGGTTCGCGGGAGCCCACAATGAGCAGTTCTTC
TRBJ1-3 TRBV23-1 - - CASSPGRQSNTIYF TGCGCCAGCAGTCCTGGTAGACAAAGTAACACCATATATTTT
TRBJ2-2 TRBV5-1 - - CASSLGGARTGELFF TGCGCCAGCAGCTTGGGTGGGGCCAGAACCGGGGAGCTGTTTTTT
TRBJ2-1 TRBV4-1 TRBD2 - CASSQGGLAGWSSYNEQFF TGCGCCAGCAGCCAAGGAGGACTAGCGGGTTGGAGCTCCTACAATGAGCAGTTCTTC
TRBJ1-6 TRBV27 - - CASSADHGSPLHF TGTGCCAGCAGTGCGGACCACGGCTCACCCCTCCACTTT
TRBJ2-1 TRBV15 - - CATSTDRTELSSYNEQFF TGTGCCACCAGCACCGACCGGACGGAACTTAGCTCCTACAATGAGCAGTTCTTC
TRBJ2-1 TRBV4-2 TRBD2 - CASSPPSGAGNEQFF TGTGCCAGCAGCCCGCCTAGCGGAGCTGGCAATGAGCAGTTCTTC
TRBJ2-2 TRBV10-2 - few CASSEDGPSGELFF TGCGCCAGCAGCGAGGACGGACCTTCGGGGGAGCTGTTTTTT
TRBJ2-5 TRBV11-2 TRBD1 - CASSRRDSLQETQYF TGTGCCAGCAGCCGTCGGGACAGCCTACAAGAGACCCAGTACTTC
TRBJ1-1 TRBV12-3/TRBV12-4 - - CASSLRGDAFF TGTGCCAGCAGTTTACGGGGGGATGCTTTCTTT
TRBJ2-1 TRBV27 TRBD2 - CASWGLAGGLRFF TGTGCCAGCTGGGGTCTAGCGGGGGGGCTTCGGTTCTTC
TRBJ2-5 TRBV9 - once CASSVAQGETQYF TGTGCCAGCAGCGTGGCCCAGGGGGAGACCCAGTACTTC
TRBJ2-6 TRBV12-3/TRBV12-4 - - CASSKSGANVLTF TGTGCCAGCAGTAAATCTGGGGCCAACGTCCTGACTTTC
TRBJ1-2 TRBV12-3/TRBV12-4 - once CASRRAGYGYTF TGTGCCAGCAGGCGGGCAGGCTATGGCTACACCTTC
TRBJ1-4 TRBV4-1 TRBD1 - CASSHGPDREKEKLFF TGCGCCAGCAGCCATGGCCCCGACAGGGAGAAGGAAAAACTGTTTTTT
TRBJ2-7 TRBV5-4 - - CASSFDLASSYEQYF TGTGCCAGCAGCTTTGATCTAGCAAGCTCCTACGAGCAGTACTTC
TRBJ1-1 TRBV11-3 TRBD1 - CASSFRTGWTTEAFF TGTGCCAGCAGCTTTCGGACAGGGTGGACCACTGAAGCTTTCTTT
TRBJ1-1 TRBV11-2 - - CASSPFGETEAFF TGTGCCAGCAGCCCATTCGGGGAAACTGAAGCTTTCTTT
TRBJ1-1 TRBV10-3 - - CAISESQQMNTEAFF TGTGCCATCAGTGAGTCCCAACAGATGAACACTGAAGCTTTCTTT
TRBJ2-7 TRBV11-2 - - CASSLDLRGPLGDEQYF TGTGCCAGCAGCTTAGATCTACGGGGACCGCTCGGCGACGAGCAGTACTTC
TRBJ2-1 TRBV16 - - CASSQSRYNEQFF TGTGCCAGCAGCCAATCCCGGTACAATGAGCAGTTCTTC
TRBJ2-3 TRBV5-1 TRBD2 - CASSLSGGTDTQYF TGCGCCAGCAGCTTGTCGGGGGGAACAGATACGCAGTATTTT
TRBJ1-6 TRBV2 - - CASSEAGTQLNSPLHF TGTGCCAGCAGTGAAGCTGGGACGCAACTTAATTCACCCCTCCACTTT
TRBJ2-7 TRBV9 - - CASSVGSVDNEQYF TGTGCCAGCAGCGTAGGCAGCGTGGATAACGAGCAGTACTTC
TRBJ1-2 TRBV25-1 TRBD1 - CASRDRGQGYTF TGTGCCAGCAGGGACAGGGGGCAAGGCTACACCTTC
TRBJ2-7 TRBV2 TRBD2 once CASSDLGLAGEYEQYF TGTGCCAGCAGTGACCTGGGCCTAGCGGGAGAATACGAGCAGTACTTC
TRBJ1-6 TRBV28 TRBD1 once CASNPDRGHNSPLHF TGTGCCAGCAACCCGGACAGGGGCCATAATTCACCCCTCCACTTT
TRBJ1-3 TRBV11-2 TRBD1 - CASRPYRGSNTIYF TGTGCCAGCAGGCCGTACAGGGGGTCCAACACCATATATTTT
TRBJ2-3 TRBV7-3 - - CASSLGSADTQYF TGTGCCAGCAGCCTCGGTTCTGCAGATACGCAGTATTTT
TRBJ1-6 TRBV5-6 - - CASSFERGNSPLHF TGTGCCAGCAGCTTTGAGAGGGGAAATTCACCCCTCCACTTT
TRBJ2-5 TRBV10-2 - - CASSLKRGETQYF TGCGCCAGCAGTCTGAAACGTGGGGAGACCCAGTACTTC
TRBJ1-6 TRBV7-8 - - CASSLVFDSNSPLHF TGTGCCAGCAGCTTAGTTTTCGACAGTAATTCACCCCTCCACTTT
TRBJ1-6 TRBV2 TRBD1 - CASRITGDSPLHF TGTGCCAGCAGGATCACAGGGGATTCACCCCTCCACTTT
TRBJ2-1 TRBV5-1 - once CASSSPRQGGTYNEQFF TGCGCCAGCAGCTCCCCCCGGCAGGGAGGTACCTACAATGAGCAGTTCTTC
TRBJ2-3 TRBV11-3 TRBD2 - CASSSRTRGGDTQYF TGTGCCAGCAGCTCCCGGACTAGAGGTGGAGATACGCAGTATTTT
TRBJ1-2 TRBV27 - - CASSSIGSNYGYTF TGTGCCAGCAGTTCAATTGGGTCTAACTATGGCTACACCTTC
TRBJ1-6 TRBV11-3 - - CASSLAGSGSPLHF TGTGCCAGCAGCTTAGCCGGGTCGGGTTCACCCCTCCACTTT
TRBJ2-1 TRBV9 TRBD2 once CASSVAGGLAAYNEQFF TGTGCCAGCAGCGTAGCAGGAGGACTAGCGGCATACAATGAGCAGTTCTTC
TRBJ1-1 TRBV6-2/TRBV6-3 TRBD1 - CASSVHRGANTEAFF TGTGCCAGCAGTGTCCACAGGGGGGCCAACACTGAAGCTTTCTTT
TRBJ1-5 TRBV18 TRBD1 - CASSPQGAQSNQPQHF TGTGCCAGCTCACCACAGGGGGCCCAGAGCAATCAGCCCCAGCATTTT
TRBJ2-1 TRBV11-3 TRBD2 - CASSLGWLAGDTDYNEQFF TGTGCCAGCAGCCTAGGGTGGCTAGCGGGAGACACAGACTACAATGAGCAGTTCTTC
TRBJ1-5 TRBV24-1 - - CATQGFINQPQHF TGTGCCACCCAGGGTTTTATCAATCAGCCCCAGCATTTT
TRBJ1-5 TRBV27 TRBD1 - CASSRQGALSNQPQHF TGTGCCAGCAGCAGACAGGGTGCACTCAGCAATCAGCCCCAGCATTTT
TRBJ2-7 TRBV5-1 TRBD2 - CASHNPGGRIEQYF TGCGCCAGCCACAACCCCGGCGGGAGGATAGAGCAGTACTTC
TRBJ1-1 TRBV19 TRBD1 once CASSPRAGGGTEAFF TGTGCCAGTTCCCCCCGGGCAGGGGGGGGCACTGAAGCTTTCTTT
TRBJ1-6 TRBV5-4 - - CASSWGAVSSYNSPLHF TGTGCCAGCAGCTGGGGCGCCGTTAGCTCCTATAATTCACCCCTCCACTTT
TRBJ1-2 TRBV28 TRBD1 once CASSRTDGTGVVGYGYTF TGTGCCAGCAGCCGAACCGACGGGACAGGGGTAGTCGGCTATGGCTACACCTTC